Presented here are 19 T cell receptor beta chains from one specimen sequenced in a study of cytomegalovirus exposure and HLA in healthy donors. Researchers ran the PCR with 60 Vbeta and 13 Jbeta primers. Here immunoSEQ multiplex PCR was the method, and the copy in TCRdb shows in-frame clones only, minus some. Among 55,000 or so clones, around four fifths were seen once, and the ten largest hold more than 1.5%. Sequencing was done on a sample of PBMCs. Receptors originate from a man aged 30 to 39 in good health and CMV-seronegative.

A single count supports this clone. The chain couples TRBV4-2 to TRBJ2-1; TRBD2 agrees at 9 bases. The germline V gene has CDR1 LGHNA and CDR2 YNFKEQ. This CDR3 has 18 residues. The trim removed 3 bases at V and 6 bases at J, leaving 15 bases unmatched. CDR3 sequence reads: CASSHFWGGLARTNEQFF. As DNA, the CDR3 is TGTGCCAGCAGCCACTTTTGGGGAGGACTAGCGAGGACCAATGAGCAGTTCTTC.

The chain recombines TRBV5-1 with TRBJ2-1, with D perhaps matching TRBD1 or TRBD2 (5 bases each). The V and J ends lost 4 bases and 7 bases respectively, with 15 bases between them. The CDR3 has 14 residues. Germline CDR1 reads SGHRS; CDR2 reads YFSETQ. The CDR3 DNA follows: TGCGCCAGCAGCCTGGGGGAGAGGGCTAATGAGCAGTTCTTC. This codes for CASSLGERANEQFF.

The chain joins TRBV7-8 to TRBJ1-4; D is undetermined. This CDR3 region has 17 residues. V lost 5 bases and J lost 3, with 19 bases in between. The V gene's germline CDR1 is SGHVS and CDR2 FQNEAQ. The CDR3 region has the DNA TGTGCCAGCAGCACTAAGACGAGCAGCCCCTCTAATGAAAAACTGTTTTTT. Translated, it gives CASSTKTSSPSNEKLFF.

The chain links TRBV28 to TRBJ1-5; D unclear. Germline assignment: CDR1 MDHEN and CDR2 SYDVKM. Between the trimmed V and J ends, which lost 7 bases and 2 bases, there was a span of 12 bases. The CDR3 sequence is 14 residues long. CDR3 sequence: CASMRPQGNQPQHF. The DNA of the CDR3 is TGTGCCAGCATGCGTCCCCAGGGCAATCAGCCCCAGCATTTT.

The table lists this clone with a count of one. The genes are TRBV6-6 and TRBJ1-3; TRBD1 might be the D (6 bases). The CDR3 has 14 residues. Germline V CDR1 and CDR2: MNHNY, SVGAGI (reference sequence). V was shortened by 5 bases and J by 0 bases, with 8 bases between the two germline ends. As DNA, the CDR3 is TGTGCCAGCAGTGCGACAGGCTCTGGAAACACCATATATTTT. This codes for CASSATGSGNTIYF.

The rearrangement links TRBV9 to TRBJ2-7, with 7 bases lining up with TRBD1. Trimming at V came to 4 bases and at J to 3 bases, leaving 1 base not matched to a gene. Germline V lookup: CDR1 SGDLS, CDR2 YYNGEE. The CDR3 has 12 amino acids. DNA for the CDR3: TGTGCCAGCAGCCGGGACAGCTACGAGCAGTACTTC. This translates into CASSRDSYEQYF.

The rearrangement joins TRBV11-2 to TRBJ1-1; D remains ambiguous. The V gene's germline CDR1 is SGHAT and CDR2 FQNNGV. The CDR3 covers 14 residues. Trimming left V 5 bases short and J 10 bases short, with 20 bases between. The CDR3 loop is CASSAPPTVGRAFF. The DNA for the CDR3 is TGTGCCAGCAGCGCTCCTCCTACCGTGGGGAGAGCTTTCTTT.

The chain joins TRBV7-6 to TRBJ2-7, with 8 bases identical to TRBD2. V shed 4 bases, J shed 5 bases, and the junction held 1 base outside the gene matches. Germline assignment: CDR1 SGHVS and CDR2 FNYEAQ. The CDR3 sequence is 12 residues long. The DNA of the CDR3 is TGTGCCAGCAGCTCCGGGGGGGACGAGCAGTACTTC. This translates into CASSSGGDEQYF. The full variable domain, with the rest looked up from reference TRBV7-6 and TRBJ2-7, is GAGVSQSPRYKVTKRGQDVALRCDPISGHVSLYWYRQALGQGPEFLTYFNYEAQQDKSGLPNDRFSAERPEGSISTLTIQRTEQRDSAMYRCASSSGGDEQYFGPGTRLTVT.

This sequence joins TRBV18 and TRBJ2-3; 8 bases match TRBD1. Per germline, CDR1 KGHSH and CDR2 LQKENI. J was trimmed by 1 base and V by 6 bases; bases with no gene match: 6. The CDR3 has 15 residues. The CDR3 region is CASSPDRVGTDTQYF. DNA of the CDR3: TGTGCCAGCTCCCCGGACAGGGTAGGCACAGATACGCAGTATTTT.

This clone turned up a few times. V is TRBV10-2 and J is TRBJ2-4; D not resolved. With 3 bases removed from V and 6 bases from J, the gap between germline ends came to 18 bases. The CDR3 is 16 amino acids. Germline V lookup: CDR1 WSHSY, CDR2 SAAADI. This CDR3 reads CASSDTALLSGNIQYF. Written as DNA, the CDR3 is TGCGCCAGCAGTGACACGGCCCTGCTTTCAGGAAACATTCAGTACTTC.

The V and J genes are TRBV28 and TRBJ2-7, with 13 positions matching TRBD2. Germline V CDR1 and CDR2: MDHEN, SYDVKM. The J segment lost 7 bases and the V segment lost 5 bases, leaving 5 bases of the junction unmatched. The CDR3 is 14 residues long. DNA of the CDR3: TGTGCCAGCAGTATCCGGACTAGCGGGAGTGAGCAGTACTTC. Amino acids: CASSIRTSGSEQYF.

The rearrangement uses TRBV5-6 and TRBJ2-5; D is uncertain. Matching the DNA end better, TRBJ2-7 makes the J call doubtful. The germline V gene has CDR1 SGHDT and CDR2 YYEEEE. The CDR3 covers 11 residues. In nucleotides, the CDR3 is TGTGCCAGCAGCTTGGGTTTCGAGCAGTACTTC. It codes for CASSLGFEQYF.

This clone has only one observation. The V call is TRBV5-1, the J call TRBJ2-1; 7 bases align to TRBD2. Looked up from germline, CDR1 is SGHRS and CDR2 is YFSETQ. V dropped 5 bases and J dropped 9; count of bases not matched to a gene: 17. CDR3 size: 16 residues. Here the CDR3 reads CASRSWGGLSRGEQFF. The CDR3 DNA is TGCGCCAGCAGGTCCTGGGGGGGACTTTCCCGGGGTGAGCAGTTCTTC.

This clone has just a few counts. V usage is TRBV5-4 and J usage is TRBJ2-7; TRBD1 matches at 9 bases. The trim removed 4 bases at V and 2 bases at J, leaving 10 bases unmatched. The CDR3 has 16 residues. Germline loops: CDR1 SGHNT, CDR2 YYREEE (reference sequence). The CDR3 DNA reads TGTGCCAGCAGCCCGTTGGGCGGGACAGGGACCTACGAGCAGTACTTC. As protein: CASSPLGGTGTYEQYF.

This chain links TRBV28 with TRBJ2-5, with D possibly TRBD1 on 6 matching bases. The CDR3 covers 13 residues. CDR1 is MDHEN and CDR2 is SYDVKM in the germline V gene. Trimming stripped 3 bases from V and 5 bases from J, with 10 bases between. The CDR3 coding sequence is TGTGCCAGCAGTTTTGGGGGCGTCGAGACCCAGTACTTC. Amino acid sequence: CASSFGGVETQYF.

This clone was picked up a small number of times. V and J are TRBV6-5 and TRBJ2-4, with 8 bases fitting TRBD1. Germline CDR1 is MNHEY and CDR2 is SVGAGI. This CDR3 spans 16 amino acids. Losses at the gene ends were 0 bases for V and 0 bases for J; bases not matched to a gene: 1. This CDR3 reads CASSYSQGAAKNIQYF. The CDR3 coding sequence is TGTGCCAGCAGTTACTCGCAGGGGGCAGCCAAAAACATTCAGTACTTC.

The V call is TRBV19, the J call TRBJ2-3; D gene unclear. Germline values: CDR1 LNHDA, CDR2 SQIVND (reference sequence). This CDR3 comprises 15 residues. Trimming shortened V by 3 bases and J by 0 bases, and 10 bases separated the two germline ends. The CDR3 reads CASSMVVTSTDTQYF. The CDR3 DNA reads as TGTGCCAGTAGTATGGTGGTGACTAGCACAGATACGCAGTATTTT.

The J gene is TRBJ1-2, the V gene TRBV5-4; maybe TRBD1 (5 bases). Trimming left V 1 base short and J 5 bases short, with 21 bases between. The CDR3 sequence is 17 residues long. CDR1 and CDR2 from the germline V gene are SGHNT and YYREEE (reference sequence). The CDR3 protein is CASSLFLSAGRIYGYTF. CDR3 DNA: TGTGCCAGCAGCTTGTTTTTGTCGGCAGGGAGGATATATGGCTACACCTTC.

The chain recombines TRBV18 with TRBJ1-5; D not resolved. V gave up 6 bases and J gave up 5 bases, with 11 bases separating them. Germline V gives CDR1 KGHSH, CDR2 LQKENI. There are 13 residues in the CDR3. CDR3 region: CASSLREDQPQHF. DNA for the CDR3: TGTGCCAGCTCCCTTCGGGAAGATCAGCCCCAGCATTTT.